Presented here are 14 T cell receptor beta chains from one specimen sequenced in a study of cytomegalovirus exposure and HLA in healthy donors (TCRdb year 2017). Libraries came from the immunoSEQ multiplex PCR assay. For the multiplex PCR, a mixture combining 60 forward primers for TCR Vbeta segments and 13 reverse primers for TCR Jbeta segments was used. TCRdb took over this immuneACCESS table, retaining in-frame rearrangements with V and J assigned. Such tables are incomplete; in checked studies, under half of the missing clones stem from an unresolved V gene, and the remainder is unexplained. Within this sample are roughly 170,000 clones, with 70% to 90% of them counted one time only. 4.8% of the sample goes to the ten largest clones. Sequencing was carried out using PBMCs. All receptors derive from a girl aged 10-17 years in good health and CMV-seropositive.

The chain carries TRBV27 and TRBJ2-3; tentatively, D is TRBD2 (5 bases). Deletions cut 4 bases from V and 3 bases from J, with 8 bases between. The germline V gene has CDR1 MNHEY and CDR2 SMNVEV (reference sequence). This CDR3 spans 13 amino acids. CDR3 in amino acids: CASSSGGTDTQYF. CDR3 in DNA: TGTGCCAGCAGTTCGGGCGGGACAGATACGCAGTATTTT.

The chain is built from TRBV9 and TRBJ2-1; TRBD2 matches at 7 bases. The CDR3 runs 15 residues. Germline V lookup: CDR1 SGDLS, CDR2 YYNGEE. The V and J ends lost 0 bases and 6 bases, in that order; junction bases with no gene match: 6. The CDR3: CASSVESGATNEQFF. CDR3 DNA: TGTGCCAGCAGCGTAGAAAGCGGGGCGACCAATGAGCAGTTCTTC.

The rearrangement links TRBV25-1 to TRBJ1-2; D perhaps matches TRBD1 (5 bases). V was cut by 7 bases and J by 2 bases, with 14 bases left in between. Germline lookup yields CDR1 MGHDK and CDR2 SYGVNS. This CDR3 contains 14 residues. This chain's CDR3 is CASNPWGGNYGYTF. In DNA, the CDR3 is TGTGCCAGCAACCCCTGGGGGGGAAACTATGGCTACACCTTC.

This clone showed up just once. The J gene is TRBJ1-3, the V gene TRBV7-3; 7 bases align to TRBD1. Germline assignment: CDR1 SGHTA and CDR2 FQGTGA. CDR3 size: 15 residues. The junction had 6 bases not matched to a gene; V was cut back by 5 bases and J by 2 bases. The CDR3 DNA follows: TGTGCCAGCAGCCAGGGGGGACATCCTGGAAACACCATATATTTT. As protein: CASSQGGHPGNTIYF. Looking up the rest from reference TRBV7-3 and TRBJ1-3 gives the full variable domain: GAGVSQTPSNKVTEKGKYVELRCDPISGHTALYWYRQSLGQGPEFLIYFQGTGAADDSGLPNDRFFAVRPEGSVSTLKIQRTERGDSAVYLCASSQGGHPGNTIYFGEGSWLTVV.

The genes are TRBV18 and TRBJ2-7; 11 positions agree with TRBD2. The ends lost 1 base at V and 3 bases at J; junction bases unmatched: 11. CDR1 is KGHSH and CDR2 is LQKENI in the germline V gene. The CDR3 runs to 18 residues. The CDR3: CASSPLHSGGAPRYEQYF. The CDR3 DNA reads TGTGCCAGCTCACCACTCCATAGCGGGGGGGCTCCGCGCTACGAGCAGTACTTC.

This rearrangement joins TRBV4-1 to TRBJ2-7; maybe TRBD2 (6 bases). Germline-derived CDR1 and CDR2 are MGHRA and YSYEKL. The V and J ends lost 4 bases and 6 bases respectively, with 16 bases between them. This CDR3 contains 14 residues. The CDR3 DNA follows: TGCGCCAGCAGCCCCACTAGCAGAAAGTTCGAGCAGTACTTC. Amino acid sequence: CASSPTSRKFEQYF.

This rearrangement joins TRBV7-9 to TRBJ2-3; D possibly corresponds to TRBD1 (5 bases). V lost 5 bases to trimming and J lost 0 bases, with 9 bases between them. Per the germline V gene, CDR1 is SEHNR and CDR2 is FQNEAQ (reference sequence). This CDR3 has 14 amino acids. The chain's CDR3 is CASSPRQSTDTQYF. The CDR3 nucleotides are TGTGCCAGCAGCCCACGACAGAGCACAGATACGCAGTATTTT.

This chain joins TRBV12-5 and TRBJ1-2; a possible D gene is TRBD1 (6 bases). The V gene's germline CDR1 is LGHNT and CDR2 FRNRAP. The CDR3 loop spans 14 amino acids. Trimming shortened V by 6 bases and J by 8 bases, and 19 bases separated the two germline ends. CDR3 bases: TGTGCTAGTGGAAACCCCGGGACACCTCAAGGCTACACCTTC. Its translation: CASGNPGTPQGYTF.

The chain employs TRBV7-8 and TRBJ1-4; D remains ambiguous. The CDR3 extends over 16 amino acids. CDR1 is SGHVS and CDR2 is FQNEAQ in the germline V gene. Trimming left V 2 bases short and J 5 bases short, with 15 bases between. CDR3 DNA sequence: TGTGCCAGCAGCTTAAGCAATTGGCCAGGAAATGAAAAACTGTTTTTT. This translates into CASSLSNWPGNEKLFF.

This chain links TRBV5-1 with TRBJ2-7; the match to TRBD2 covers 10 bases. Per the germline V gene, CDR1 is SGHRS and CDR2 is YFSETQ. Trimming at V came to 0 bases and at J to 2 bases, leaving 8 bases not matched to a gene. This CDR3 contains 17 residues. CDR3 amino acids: CASSLGIAGGPPYEQYF. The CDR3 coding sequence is TGCGCCAGCAGCTTGGGGATAGCGGGGGGCCCTCCCTACGAGCAGTACTTC.

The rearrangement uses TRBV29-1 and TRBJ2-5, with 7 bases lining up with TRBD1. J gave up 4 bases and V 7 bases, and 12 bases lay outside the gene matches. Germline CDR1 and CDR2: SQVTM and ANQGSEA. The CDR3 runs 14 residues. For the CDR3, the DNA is TGCAGCGCGATACAGGGGATTTCTCCAGAGACCCAGTACTTC. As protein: CSAIQGISPETQYF.

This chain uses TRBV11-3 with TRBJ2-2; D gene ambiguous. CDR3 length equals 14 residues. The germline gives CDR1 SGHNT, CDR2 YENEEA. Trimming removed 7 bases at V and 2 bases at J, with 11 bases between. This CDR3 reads CASTQTRNTGELFF. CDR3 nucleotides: TGTGCCAGCACCCAGACACGTAACACCGGGGAGCTGTTTTTT.

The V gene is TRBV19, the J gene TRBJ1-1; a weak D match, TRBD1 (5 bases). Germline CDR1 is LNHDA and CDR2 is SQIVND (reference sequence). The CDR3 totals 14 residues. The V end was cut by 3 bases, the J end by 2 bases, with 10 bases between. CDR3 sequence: CASSIGGTNTEAFF. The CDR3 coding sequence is TGTGCCAGTAGTATCGGAGGGACCAACACTGAAGCTTTCTTT.

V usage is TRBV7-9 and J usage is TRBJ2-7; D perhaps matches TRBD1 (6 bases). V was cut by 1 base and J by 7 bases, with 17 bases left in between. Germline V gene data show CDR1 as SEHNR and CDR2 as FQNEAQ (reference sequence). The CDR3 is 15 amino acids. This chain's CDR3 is CASSLEFEQGSEQYF. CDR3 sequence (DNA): TGTGCCAGCAGCTTAGAGTTCGAGCAGGGGAGTGAGCAGTACTTC.